This T cell receptor beta chain was identified in a study of cytomegalovirus exposure and HLA in healthy donors. Comments on this clone: Its antigen is not identified.

The germline gives CDR1 SGHTA, CDR2 FQGNSA. The CDR3 covers 16 residues. Losses at the gene ends were 3 bases for V and 4 bases for J; bases not matched to a gene: 9. The PCR made use of 60 Vbeta and 13 Jbeta primers. Here immunoSEQ multiplex PCR was the method, and the copy in TCRdb shows in-frame clones only, minus some. The sample comprises 150,000 to 200,000 clones, about 86% of which are singletons, and 2% to 2.5% rests with the top ten. The study, taken as a whole, reports: What was likely a sequencing artifact was a cluster of highly shared sequence variants. Later analysis found that TCR beta chains associated with HLA were more clonally expanded than other, equally common chains.

Source material: PBMCs. The chain recombines TRBV7-2 with TRBJ2-1; 7 bases match TRBD1. This TCR came from a woman aged 25 to 39 in good health and CMV-seronegative. The CDR3 sequence is CASSFLLGTAYNEQFF. The CDR3 DNA reads as TGTGCCAGCAGCTTCCTACTAGGGACAGCTTACAATGAGCAGTTCTTC.